This T cell receptor beta chain was recovered during a study of shared clonotypes between healthy human individuals. Background on the study: Donor composition was a couple of women and three men, aged 18 to 49. Study-level findings and limits: On the whole, naive subsets had larger estimated richness than memory subsets had. Among non-shared clonotypes, generation probabilities were lower than among those shared by all four donors.

Comments on this clone: Antigen unknown. One end of the junction is discordant with germline, which a read error may explain.

Germline assignment: CDR1 SSHAT and CDR2 FNYEAQ (reference sequence). The CDR3 length is 14 residues. Sequencing was performed with immunoSEQ multiplex PCR; in TCRdb, only in-frame clones are kept and a portion is missing. The sample shows about 1 million clones, roughly 80% of them seen only once. This receptor was taken from a man aged 18 to 30 in good health. The genes are TRBV7-7 and TRBJ2-5; 7 bases are a match to TRBD1. The sequencing input was memory CD4+ T cells sorted from blood. Subset specified: CD45RA-negative fraction. CDR3 sequence: CASSLEGALYAQYF. The CDR3 region has the DNA TGTGCTAGCAGCTTAGAGGGGGCGTTATACGCCCAGTACTTC.